These 23 T cell receptor beta chains were all obtained from the same sample, sequenced in a study of cytomegalovirus exposure and HLA in healthy donors. Amplification used 60 Vbeta primers and 13 Jbeta primers. Data came from immunoSEQ multiplex PCR; TCRdb stores just in-frame clones and leaves some out. The sample has 250,000 to 350,000 clones, about four fifths seen once. Specimen: PBMCs. The receptors here all came from a girl aged 2 to 9 in good health and CMV-seronegative.

On this clone itself: In the same sample, other DNA sequences code for this CDR3. CDR3 loop: CASGPGQVSLQYF. CDR3 nucleotide sequence: TGTGCCAGCGGTCCGGGACAGGTTTCCTTGCAGTACTTC. This chain uses TRBV27 with TRBJ2-7, with 8 bases matching TRBD1. CDR1 is MNHEY, CDR2 SMNVEV, per germline (reference sequence). J gave up 9 bases and V 8 bases, and 12 bases lay outside the gene matches. The CDR3 length is 13 residues.

V is TRBV9 and J is TRBJ2-5, with D unclear. TRBJ2-7 matches the DNA end more closely, so the J call is doubtful. The CDR3 runs to 14 residues. Germline V gives CDR1 SGDLS, CDR2 YYNGEE. The CDR3 coding sequence is TGTGCCAGCAGCGTAGGTCCAGCGCCCGTCGAGCAGTACTTC. Translating it yields CASSVGPAPVEQYF.

This chain uses TRBV6-1 with TRBJ1-1; TRBD1 might be the D (6 bases). The germline V gene encodes CDR1 MNHNS and CDR2 SASEGT. This CDR3 comprises 13 residues. V shed 6 bases and J shed 5 bases, with 13 bases lying between them. The CDR3 bases are TGTGCCAGCAGACAGGGTTGGGGGACTGAAGCTTTCTTT. Its protein product is CASRQGWGTEAFF.

In regard to this clone: Distinct nucleotide sequences in the sample also encode this CDR3. This sequence joins TRBV28 and TRBJ1-2; no definite D call. The CDR3 loop spans 13 amino acids. The V end was cut by 2 bases, the J end by 7 bases, with 11 bases between. Germline CDR1 reads MDHEN; CDR2 reads SYDVKM. CDR3 residues: CASSLGTPGGYTF. Here the CDR3 DNA reads TGTGCCAGCAGTTTAGGCACCCCGGGTGGCTACACCTTC.

This clone appeared a single time. This chain connects TRBV5-1 to TRBJ2-3; 8 bases align to TRBD1. CDR3 length: 14 residues. V lost 4 bases to trimming and J lost 4 bases; unmatched junction nucleotides: 5. CDR1 and CDR2 from the germline V gene are SGHRS and YFSETQ. In nucleotides, the CDR3 is TGCGCCAGCAGCCTGGGACAGGCGTCAGATACGCAGTATTTT. It encodes CASSLGQASDTQYF.

V gene TRBV27 combines with J gene TRBJ1-3; 7 positions match TRBD1. Germline trimming cut 6 bases from V and 3 bases from J; bases unmatched to any gene: 5. Germline V gives CDR1 MNHEY, CDR2 SMNVEV (reference sequence). The CDR3 totals 14 residues. The CDR3 protein is CASRTQGGGNTIYF. The CDR3 DNA reads as TGTGCCAGCAGGACGCAGGGGGGTGGAAACACCATATATTTT.

Note on this clone: At one of its ends the junction is not consistent with the germline gene, which may arise from a read error. This sample also contains other DNA sequences that code for the same CDR3. The rearrangement uses TRBV6-5 and TRBJ1-5; maybe TRBD1 (6 bases). CDR1 and CDR2 from the germline V gene are MNHEY and SVGAGI. The CDR3 covers 15 residues. CDR3 coding DNA: TGTGCCAGCAGTTACTCGGGTGGGGGCCATCAACCCCAGCATTTT. Translation: CASSYSGGGHQPQHF.

V is TRBV15 and J is TRBJ1-4; 7 positions match TRBD1. The germline gives CDR1 LNHNV, CDR2 YYDKDF (reference sequence). After removal of 0 bases from V and 7 bases from J, the junction contained 8 bases not matched to a gene. This CDR3 has 16 residues. The CDR3 loop is CATSRDGGGEGEKLFF. The CDR3 coding sequence is TGTGCCACCAGCAGAGATGGAGGGGGCGAAGGTGAAAAACTGTTTTTT.

V and J are TRBV6-1 and TRBJ1-5; no firm D call. This CDR3 comprises 11 residues. The germline V gene encodes CDR1 MNHNS and CDR2 SASEGT. Trimming pared 0 bases from V and 9 bases from J, leaving 3 bases between. CDR3 protein: CASSEARPQHF. The CDR3 DNA is TGTGCCAGCAGTGAAGCTAGGCCCCAGCATTTT.

The V and J genes are TRBV19 and TRBJ2-5; 10 bases are a match to TRBD1. V gave up 7 bases and J gave up 4 bases; unmatched junction bases: 9. This CDR3 has 15 residues. Per germline, CDR1 LNHDA and CDR2 SQIVND (reference sequence). The CDR3 is CASTKTTGGPETQYF. Here the CDR3 DNA reads TGTGCCAGTACCAAAACGACAGGGGGCCCAGAGACCCAGTACTTC. Supplemented by reference TRBV19 and TRBJ2-5, the full variable domain reads DGGITQSPKYLFRKEGQNVTLSCEQNLNHDAMYWYRQDPGQGLRLIYYSQIVNDFQKGDIAEGYSVSREKKESFPLTVTSAQKNPTAFYLCASTKTTGGPETQYFGPGTRLLVL.

The sample holds a few counts of this clone. The chain joins TRBV4-1 to TRBJ1-4; TRBD1 agrees at 11 bases. V gave up 3 bases and J gave up 6 bases; unmatched junction bases: 3. CDR3 length: 15 amino acids. Germline assignment: CDR1 MGHRA and CDR2 YSYEKL. The CDR3 reads CASSQQDRGHEKLFF. CDR3 in DNA: TGCGCCAGCAGCCAGCAGGACAGGGGGCATGAAAAACTGTTTTTT.

V is TRBV28 and J is TRBJ2-3; 9 bases match TRBD2. V shed 4 bases, J shed 7 bases, and the junction held 9 bases outside the gene matches. The CDR3 has 15 residues. In germline, CDR1 is MDHEN, CDR2 SYDVKM. CDR3 DNA: TGTGCCAGCAGTTCTATAGCGGGAGTGTTAAATACGCAGTATTTT. Its translation: CASSSIAGVLNTQYF.

The chain employs TRBV7-9 and TRBJ1-6; 7 nucleotides agree with TRBD1. This CDR3 is built from 12 residues. Germline V lookup: CDR1 SEHNR, CDR2 FQNEAQ (reference sequence). The J segment lost 10 bases and the V segment lost 10 bases, leaving 7 bases of the junction unmatched. CDR3 DNA: TGTGCCACCCAGGGGGAAGGATCACCCCTCCACTTT. It codes for CATQGEGSPLHF.

In DNA form, the CDR3 reads TGCGCCAGCAGCCCAGCTCGGGGGGGCTATGGCTACACCTTC. Translation: CASSPARGGYGYTF. The genes are TRBV4-1 and TRBJ1-2; a weak D match, TRBD1 (5 bases). Trimming pared 4 bases from V and 4 bases from J, leaving 13 bases between. Germline-derived CDR1 and CDR2 are MGHRA and YSYEKL. This CDR3 is 14 amino acids long.

This clone occurred once. This chain connects TRBV5-1 to TRBJ2-1, with D uncertain. Germline loops: CDR1 SGHRS, CDR2 YFSETQ. Between the trimmed V and J ends, which lost 5 bases and 5 bases, there was a span of 8 bases. This CDR3 is built from 12 residues. The CDR3 DNA reads TGCGCCAGCAGTCCTGCGGACAATGAGCAGTTCTTC. This translates into CASSPADNEQFF.

Points on this clone: Other nucleotide sequences from this sample produce the same CDR3. This chain uses TRBV5-1 with TRBJ2-7, with a possible D match to TRBD2 (6 bases). This CDR3 spans 14 amino acids. CDR1 is SGHRS, CDR2 YFSETQ, per germline. V shed 2 bases and J shed 1 base, with 10 bases lying between them. CDR3 residues: CASSFSGSSYEQYF. CDR3 nucleotides: TGCGCCAGCAGCTTCAGCGGGTCGTCCTACGAGCAGTACTTC. The full variable domain, in which reference TRBV5-1 and TRBJ2-7 provide the parts outside the CDR3, is KAGVTQTPRYLIKTRGQQVTLSCSPISGHRSVSWYQQTPGQGLQFLFEYFSETQRNKGNFPGRFSGRQFSNSRSEMNVSTLELGDSALYLCASSFSGSSYEQYFGPGTRLTVT.

This clone was seen once. One end of the junction is discordant with germline, which a read error may explain. CDR3 in amino acids: CASTGESYEQYF. Written as DNA, the CDR3 is TGCGCCAGCACGGGAGAATCGTACGAGCAGTACTTC. This sequence joins TRBV2 and TRBJ2-7, with D perhaps matching TRBD2 (6 bases). The CDR3 totals 12 residues. Looked up from germline, CDR1 is SNHLY and CDR2 is FYNNEI.

The V and J genes are TRBV5-4 and TRBJ2-7; TRBD1 aligns across 7 bases. CDR3 length equals 15 residues. The trim removed 4 bases at V and 3 bases at J, leaving 10 bases unmatched. Germline V gives CDR1 SGHNT, CDR2 YYREEE (reference sequence). In nucleotides, the CDR3 is TGTGCCAGCAGCGCACACCGGGACAGAAACTACGAGCAGTACTTC. It specifies CASSAHRDRNYEQYF.

This clone was counted a few times. The chain joins TRBV7-6 to TRBJ1-5; tentative D call: TRBD1 (6 bases). The V end lost 5 bases, the J end lost 2 bases, and 10 bases lay between the germline ends. Germline V gives CDR1 SGHVS, CDR2 FNYEAQ. The CDR3 has 14 residues. CDR3 DNA: TGTGCCAGCAGCAGGGGGATTTGCAATCAGCCCCAGCATTTT. Translation gives CASSRGICNQPQHF.

V gene TRBV4-1 combines with J gene TRBJ2-5; TRBD2 might be the D (5 bases). With 1 base removed from V and 4 bases from J, the gap between germline ends came to 16 bases. There are 16 residues in the CDR3. Germline V gene lookup returns CDR1 MGHRA and CDR2 YSYEKL. The CDR3 sequence: CASSQVNMGVGETQYF. The CDR3 DNA is TGCGCCAGCAGCCAAGTAAATATGGGAGTGGGAGAGACCCAGTACTTC.

The table lists this clone with a count of one. This sequence joins TRBV6-1 and TRBJ2-7, with 11 bases that match TRBD1. Per germline, CDR1 MNHNS and CDR2 SASEGT. The CDR3 covers 14 residues. J gave up 4 bases and V 6 bases, and 5 bases lay outside the gene matches. The CDR3 loop reads CASRTGTGGYEQYF. In nucleotides, the CDR3 is TGTGCCAGCAGGACCGGGACAGGGGGTTACGAGCAGTACTTC.

The chain links TRBV2 to TRBJ2-3; 8 bases are shared with TRBD2. Germline V lookup: CDR1 SNHLY, CDR2 FYNNEI. Trimming took 1 base from V and 2 from J; bases not matched to a gene: 2. The CDR3 is made up of 15 amino acids. The CDR3 DNA reads as TGTGCCAGCAGTGAAGGAGCGGGGGTCACAGATACGCAGTATTTT. It encodes CASSEGAGVTDTQYF.

The chain employs TRBV19 and TRBJ2-3, with a weak D call TRBD2 (6 bases). Trimming removed 1 base at V and 6 bases at J, with 14 bases between. Per germline, CDR1 LNHDA and CDR2 SQIVND (reference sequence). The CDR3 spans 15 residues. The CDR3 loop reads CASSIVGGTKDTQYF. CDR3 bases: TGTGCCAGTAGTATAGTTGGGGGGACCAAGGATACGCAGTATTTT.